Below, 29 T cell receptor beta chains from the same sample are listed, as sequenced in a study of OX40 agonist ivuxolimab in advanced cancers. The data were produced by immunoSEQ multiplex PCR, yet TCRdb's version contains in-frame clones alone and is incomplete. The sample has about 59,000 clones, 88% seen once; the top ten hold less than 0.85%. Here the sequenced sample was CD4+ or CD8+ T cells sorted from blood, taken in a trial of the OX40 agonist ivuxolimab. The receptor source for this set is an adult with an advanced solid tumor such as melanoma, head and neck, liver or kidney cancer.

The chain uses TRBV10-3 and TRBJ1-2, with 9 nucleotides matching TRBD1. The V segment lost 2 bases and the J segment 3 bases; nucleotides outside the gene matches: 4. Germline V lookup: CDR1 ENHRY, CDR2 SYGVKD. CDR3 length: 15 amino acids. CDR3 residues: CAISETGGADYGYTF. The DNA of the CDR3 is TGTGCCATCAGTGAGACAGGGGGCGCGGACTATGGCTACACCTTC.

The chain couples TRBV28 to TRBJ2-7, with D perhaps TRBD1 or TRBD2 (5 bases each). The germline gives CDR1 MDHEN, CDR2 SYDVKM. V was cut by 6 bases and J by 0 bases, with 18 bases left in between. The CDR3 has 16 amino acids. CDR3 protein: CASRMGPTGGSYEQYF. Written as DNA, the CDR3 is TGTGCCAGCAGGATGGGACCTACTGGGGGCTCCTACGAGCAGTACTTC.

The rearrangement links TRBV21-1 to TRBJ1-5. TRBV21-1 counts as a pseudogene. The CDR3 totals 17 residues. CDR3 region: CASNFIIPEVVRQPQHF. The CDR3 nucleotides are TGTGCCAGCAACTTTATTATCCCCGAAGTAGTTCGGCAGCCCCAGCATTTT.

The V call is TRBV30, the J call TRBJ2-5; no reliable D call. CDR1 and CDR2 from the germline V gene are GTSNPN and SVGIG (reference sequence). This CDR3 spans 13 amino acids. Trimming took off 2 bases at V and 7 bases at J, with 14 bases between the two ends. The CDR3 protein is CAWSRLAATTQYF. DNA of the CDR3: TGTGCCTGGAGTAGATTAGCCGCGACGACCCAGTACTTC.

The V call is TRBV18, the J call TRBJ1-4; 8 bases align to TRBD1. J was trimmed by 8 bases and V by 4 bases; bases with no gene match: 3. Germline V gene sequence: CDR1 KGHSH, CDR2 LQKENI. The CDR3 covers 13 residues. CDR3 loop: CASSLPGGEKLFF. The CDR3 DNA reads TGTGCCAGCTCACTCCCAGGGGGCGAAAAACTGTTTTTT.

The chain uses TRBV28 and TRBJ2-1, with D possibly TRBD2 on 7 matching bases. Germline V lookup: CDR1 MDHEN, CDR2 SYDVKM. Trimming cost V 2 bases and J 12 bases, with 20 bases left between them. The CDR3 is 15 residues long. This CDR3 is CASSLKWTGGSRQFF. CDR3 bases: TGTGCCAGCAGTTTAAAGTGGACGGGGGGCTCTCGGCAGTTCTTC.

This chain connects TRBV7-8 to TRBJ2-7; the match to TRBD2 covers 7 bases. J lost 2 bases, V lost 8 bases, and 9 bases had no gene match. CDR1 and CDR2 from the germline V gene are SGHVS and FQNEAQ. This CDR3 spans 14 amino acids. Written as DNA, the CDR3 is TGTGCCAGCGCCTCTAGCGGCGACGCCTACGAGCAGTACTTC. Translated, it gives CASASSGDAYEQYF.

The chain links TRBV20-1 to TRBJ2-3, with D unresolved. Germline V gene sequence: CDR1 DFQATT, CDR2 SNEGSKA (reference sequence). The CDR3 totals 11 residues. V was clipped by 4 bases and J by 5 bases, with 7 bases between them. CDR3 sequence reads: CSATVQDTQYF. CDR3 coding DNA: TGCAGTGCTACCGTGCAAGATACGCAGTATTTT.

The CDR3 reads CASSIFRTSLNTEAFF. CDR3 nucleotide sequence: TGTGCCAGTAGTATATTCAGGACTAGTCTGAACACTGAAGCTTTCTTT. The chain joins TRBV19 to TRBJ1-1; D is unresolved. This CDR3 contains 16 residues. From germline, CDR1 is LNHDA and CDR2 SQIVND (reference sequence). Trimming removed 2 bases at V and 0 bases at J, with 13 bases between.

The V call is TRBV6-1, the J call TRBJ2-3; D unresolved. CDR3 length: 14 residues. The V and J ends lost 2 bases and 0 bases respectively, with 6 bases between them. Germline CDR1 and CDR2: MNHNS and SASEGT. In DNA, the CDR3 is TGTGCCAGCAGTGAAAGCTACAGCACAGATACGCAGTATTTT. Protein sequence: CASSESYSTDTQYF.

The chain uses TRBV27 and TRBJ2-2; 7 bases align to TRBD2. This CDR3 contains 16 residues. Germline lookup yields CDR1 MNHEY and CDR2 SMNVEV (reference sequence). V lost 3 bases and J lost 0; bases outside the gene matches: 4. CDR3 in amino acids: CASSFSGSANTGELFF. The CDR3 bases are TGTGCCAGCAGTTTTAGCGGGTCCGCGAACACCGGGGAGCTGTTTTTT.

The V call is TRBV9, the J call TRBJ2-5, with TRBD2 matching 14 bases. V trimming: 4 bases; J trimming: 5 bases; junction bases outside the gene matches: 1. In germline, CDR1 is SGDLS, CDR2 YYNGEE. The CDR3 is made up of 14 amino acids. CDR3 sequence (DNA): TGTGCCAGCAGCCGGACTAGCGGGAGGGAGACCCAGTACTTC. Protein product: CASSRTSGRETQYF.

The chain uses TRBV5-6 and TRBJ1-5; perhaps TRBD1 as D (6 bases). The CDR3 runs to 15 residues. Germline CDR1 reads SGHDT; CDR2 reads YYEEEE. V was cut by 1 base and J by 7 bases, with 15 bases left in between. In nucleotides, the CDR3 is TGTGCCAGCAGCTTGTTGTCAGGGGTTGGACAGCCCCAGCATTTT. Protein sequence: CASSLLSGVGQPQHF. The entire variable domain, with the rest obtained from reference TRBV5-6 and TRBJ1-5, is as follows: DAGVTQSPTHLIKTRGQQVTLRCSPKSGHDTVSWYQQALGQGPQFIFQYYEEEERQRGNFPDRFSGHQFPNYSSELNVNALLLGDSALYLCASSLLSGVGQPQHFGDGTRLSIL.

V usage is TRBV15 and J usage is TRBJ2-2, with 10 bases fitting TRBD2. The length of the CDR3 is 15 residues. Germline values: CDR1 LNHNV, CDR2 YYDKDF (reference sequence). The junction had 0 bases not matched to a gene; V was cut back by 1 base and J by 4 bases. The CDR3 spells CATSRGLAGTGELFF. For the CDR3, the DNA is TGTGCCACCAGCAGAGGACTAGCGGGCACCGGGGAGCTGTTTTTT. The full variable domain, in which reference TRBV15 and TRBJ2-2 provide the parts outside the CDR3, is DAMVIQNPRYQVTQFGKPVTLSCSQTLNHNVMYWYQQKSSQAPKLLFHYYDKDFNNEADTPDNFQSRRPNTSFCFLDIRSPGLGDTAMYLCATSRGLAGTGELFFGEGSRLTVL.

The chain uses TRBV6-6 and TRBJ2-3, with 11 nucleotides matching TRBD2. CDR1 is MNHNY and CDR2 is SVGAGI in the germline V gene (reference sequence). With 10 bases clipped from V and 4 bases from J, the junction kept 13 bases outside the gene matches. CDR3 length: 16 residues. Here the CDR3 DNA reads TGTGCCACTGTGCACGGGCTAGCGGGAGGAGCAGATACGCAGTATTTT. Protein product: CATVHGLAGGADTQYF.

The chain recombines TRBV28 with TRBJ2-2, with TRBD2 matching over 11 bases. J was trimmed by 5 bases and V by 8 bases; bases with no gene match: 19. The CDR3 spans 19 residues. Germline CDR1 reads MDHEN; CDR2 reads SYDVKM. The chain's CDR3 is CASLGTSGVSILGTGELFF. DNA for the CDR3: TGTGCCAGCCTGGGGACTAGCGGTGTATCGATCTTAGGAACCGGGGAGCTGTTTTTT.

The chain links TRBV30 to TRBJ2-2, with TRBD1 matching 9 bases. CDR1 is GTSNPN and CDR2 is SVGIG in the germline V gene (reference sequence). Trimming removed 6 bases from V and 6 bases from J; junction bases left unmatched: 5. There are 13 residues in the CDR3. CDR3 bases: TGTGCCTGTACAGGGGGCCTGGCCGGGGAGCTGTTTTTT. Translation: CACTGGLAGELFF.

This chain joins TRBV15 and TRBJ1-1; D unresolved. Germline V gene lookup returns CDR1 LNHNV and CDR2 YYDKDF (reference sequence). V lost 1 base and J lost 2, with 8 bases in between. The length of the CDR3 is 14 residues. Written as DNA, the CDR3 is TGTGCCACCAGCAGAGGCCGTACAAACACTGAAGCTTTCTTT. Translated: CATSRGRTNTEAFF.

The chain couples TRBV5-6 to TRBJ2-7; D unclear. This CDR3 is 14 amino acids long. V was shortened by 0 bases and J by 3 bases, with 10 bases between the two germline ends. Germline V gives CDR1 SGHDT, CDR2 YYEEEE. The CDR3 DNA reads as TGTGCCAGCAGCTTGGGTCAGGTGAACTACGAGCAGTACTTC. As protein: CASSLGQVNYEQYF.

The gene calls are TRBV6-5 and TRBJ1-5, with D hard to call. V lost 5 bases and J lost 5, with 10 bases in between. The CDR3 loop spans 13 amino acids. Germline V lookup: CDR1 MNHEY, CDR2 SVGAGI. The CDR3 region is CASSPQRDQPQHF. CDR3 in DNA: TGTGCCAGCAGTCCTCAAAGGGATCAGCCCCAGCATTTT.

For the CDR3, the DNA is TGTGCCAGCAGTGCGACGGTGTCGTCAAGAGATACGCAGTATTTT. This translates into CASSATVSSRDTQYF. V is TRBV2 and J is TRBJ2-3, with D unresolved. The V end was cut by 4 bases, the J end by 5 bases, with 16 bases between. The CDR3 has 15 amino acids. Germline V gives CDR1 SNHLY, CDR2 FYNNEI.

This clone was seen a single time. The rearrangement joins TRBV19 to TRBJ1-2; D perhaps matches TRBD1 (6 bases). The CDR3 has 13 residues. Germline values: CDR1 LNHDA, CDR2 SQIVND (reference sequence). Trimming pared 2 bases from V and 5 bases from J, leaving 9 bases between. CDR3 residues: CASSIQGRYGYTF. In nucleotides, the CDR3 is TGTGCCAGTAGTATACAGGGGAGGTATGGCTACACCTTC.

CDR3 in DNA: TGCGCCAGCAGCTTGGGAGGCCTTCTAGGGGAGACCCAGTACTTC. Translation: CASSLGGLLGETQYF. V and J are TRBV5-1 and TRBJ2-5; D is undetermined. V was shortened by 0 bases and J by 5 bases, with 14 bases between the two germline ends. This CDR3 is built from 15 residues. Germline CDR1 is SGHRS and CDR2 is YFSETQ.

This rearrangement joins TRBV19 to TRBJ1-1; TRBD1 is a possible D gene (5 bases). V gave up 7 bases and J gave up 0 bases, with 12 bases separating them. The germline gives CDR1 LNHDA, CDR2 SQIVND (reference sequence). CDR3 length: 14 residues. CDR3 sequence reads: CASTRRGLNTEAFF. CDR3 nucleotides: TGTGCCAGTACCCGAAGGGGTTTGAACACTGAAGCTTTCTTT.

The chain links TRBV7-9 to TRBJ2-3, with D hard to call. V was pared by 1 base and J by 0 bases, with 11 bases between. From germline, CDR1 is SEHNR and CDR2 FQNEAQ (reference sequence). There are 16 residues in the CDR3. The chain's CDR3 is CASSLGQSSSTDTQYF. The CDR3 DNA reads TGTGCCAGCAGCTTAGGGCAGAGCTCTAGCACAGATACGCAGTATTTT.

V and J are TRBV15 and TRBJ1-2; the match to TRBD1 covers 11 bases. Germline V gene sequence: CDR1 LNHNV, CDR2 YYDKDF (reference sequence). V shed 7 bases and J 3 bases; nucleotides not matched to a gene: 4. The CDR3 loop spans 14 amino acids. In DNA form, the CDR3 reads TGTGCCACCACCCGGGACAGGGGGGACTATGGCTACACCTTC. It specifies CATTRDRGDYGYTF.

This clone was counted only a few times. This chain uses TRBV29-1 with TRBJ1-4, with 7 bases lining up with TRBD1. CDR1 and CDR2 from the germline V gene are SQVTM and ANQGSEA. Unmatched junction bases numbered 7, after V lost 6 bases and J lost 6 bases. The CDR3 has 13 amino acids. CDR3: CSVMTGYDEKLFF. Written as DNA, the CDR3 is TGCAGCGTGATGACAGGGTATGATGAAAAACTGTTTTTT.

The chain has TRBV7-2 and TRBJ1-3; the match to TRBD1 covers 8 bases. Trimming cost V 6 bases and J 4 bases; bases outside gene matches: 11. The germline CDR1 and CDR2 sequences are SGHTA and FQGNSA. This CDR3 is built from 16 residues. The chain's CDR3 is CASSLNPTGAGNTIYF. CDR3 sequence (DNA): TGTGCCAGCAGTTTGAACCCGACAGGGGCGGGAAACACCATATATTTT.

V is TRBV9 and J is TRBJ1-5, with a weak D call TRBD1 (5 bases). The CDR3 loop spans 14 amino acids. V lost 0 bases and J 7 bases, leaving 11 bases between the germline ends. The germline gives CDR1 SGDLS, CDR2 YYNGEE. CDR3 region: CASSVAGGGQPQHF. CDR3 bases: TGTGCCAGCAGCGTAGCGGGGGGTGGGCAGCCCCAGCATTTT.